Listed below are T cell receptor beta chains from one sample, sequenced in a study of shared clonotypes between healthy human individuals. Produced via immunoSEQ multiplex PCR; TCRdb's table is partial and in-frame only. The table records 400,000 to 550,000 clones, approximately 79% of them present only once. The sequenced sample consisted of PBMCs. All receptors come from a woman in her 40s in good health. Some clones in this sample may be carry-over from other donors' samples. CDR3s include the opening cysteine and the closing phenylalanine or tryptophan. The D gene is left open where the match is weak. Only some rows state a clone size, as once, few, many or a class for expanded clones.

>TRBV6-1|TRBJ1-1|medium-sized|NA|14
CASSEVTGVAEAFF
TGTGCCAGCAGTGAAGTGACGGGGGTAGCTGAAGCTTTCTTT
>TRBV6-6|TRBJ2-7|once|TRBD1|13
CASTGTARSEQYF
TGTGCCAGCACCGGGACAGCTCGGAGCGAGCAGTACTTC
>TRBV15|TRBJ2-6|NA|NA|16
CATSRDPVSGANVLTF
TGTGCCACCAGCAGAGATCCGGTCTCTGGGGCCAACGTCCTGACTTTC
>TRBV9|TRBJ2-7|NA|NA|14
CASSTQQSNREQYF
TGTGCCAGCAGCACCCAACAGAGCAACCGCGAGCAGTACTTC
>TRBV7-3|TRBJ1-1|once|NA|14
CASSSGRVATEAFF
TGTGCCAGCAGCTCCGGCAGGGTTGCCACTGAAGCTTTCTTT
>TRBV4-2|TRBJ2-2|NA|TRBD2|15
CASSQDQGGDGELFF
TGTGCCAGCAGCCAAGATCAGGGAGGGGACGGGGAGCTGTTTTTT
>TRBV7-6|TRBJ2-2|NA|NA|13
CASSLEGSGELFF
TGTGCCAGCAGCTTAGAGGGTTCCGGGGAGCTGTTTTTT
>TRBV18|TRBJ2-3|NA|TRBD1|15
CASSPGTGVTDTQYF
TGTGCCAGCTCACCAGGAACAGGGGTAACAGATACGCAGTATTTT
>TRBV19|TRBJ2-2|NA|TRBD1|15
CASRTGMTNTGELFF
TGTGCCAGTAGGACAGGGATGACGAACACCGGGGAGCTGTTTTTT
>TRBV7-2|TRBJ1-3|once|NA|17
CASSLVSISTSGNTIYF
TGTGCCAGCAGCTTAGTATCAATCTCAACCTCTGGAAACACCATATATTTT
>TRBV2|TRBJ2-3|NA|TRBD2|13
CASRVAGVDTQYF
TGTGCCAGCAGGGTAGCGGGAGTGGATACGCAGTATTTT
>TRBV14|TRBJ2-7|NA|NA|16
CASSQGRASVYYEQYF
TGTGCCAGCAGCCAAGGACGGGCTAGCGTCTACTACGAGCAGTACTTC